A selection of T cell receptor beta chains follows, all from one sample in a study of CXCR3-negative and CXCR3-positive naive CD8 T cells. Using the 5' RACE reads, TCRdb records one entry per CDR3 protein without DNA. This table holds 110,000 or so distinct CDR3 sequences. The sequenced sample was naive CXCR3+ CD8+ T cells from blood. The receptors were sampled from a human donor in good health. Some clones in this sample may be carry-over from other donors' samples. Each CDR3 is given with its conserved first and last residue.

j_gene: TRBJ2-3; v_gene: TRBV7-3; len: 18; CDR3aa: CASSLRPEMAGGTDTQYF
j_gene: TRBJ1-2; v_gene: TRBV25-1; len: 13; CDR3aa: CASSAGTAYGYTF
j_gene: TRBJ2-7; v_gene: TRBV5-4; len: 16; CDR3aa: CASSFYRPGARDEQYF
j_gene: TRBJ2-7; v_gene: TRBV5-1; len: 13; CDR3aa: CASGPGGGYEQYF
j_gene: TRBJ1-5; v_gene: TRBV7-9; len: 17; CDR3aa: CASSLSAGTGNNQPQHF
j_gene: TRBJ1-5; v_gene: TRBV9; len: 15; CDR3aa: CASSAQGQGNQPQHF
j_gene: TRBJ2-3; v_gene: TRBV7-9; len: 15; CDR3aa: CASSLMVSLEDTQYF
j_gene: TRBJ2-1; v_gene: TRBV20-1; len: 15; CDR3aa: CSARVFGREYNEQFF
j_gene: TRBJ2-1; v_gene: TRBV29-1; len: 16; CDR3aa: CSAAPGLAGGRNEQFF
j_gene: TRBJ1-6; v_gene: TRBV20-1; len: 14; CDR3aa: CSADDGQGYSPLHF
j_gene: TRBJ2-7; v_gene: TRBV7-9; len: 14; CDR3aa: CASSFGAGSYEQYF
j_gene: TRBJ1-5; v_gene: TRBV13; len: 15; CDR3aa: CASSVHRDGNQPQHF
j_gene: TRBJ1-1; v_gene: TRBV23-1; len: 15; CDR3aa: CASSPRQGLNTEAFF
j_gene: TRBJ2-7; v_gene: TRBV28; len: 18; CDR3aa: CASSGLTGDPRGSYEQYF
j_gene: TRBJ2-1; v_gene: TRBV7-8; len: 15; CDR3aa: CASSLIKDPRNEQFF
j_gene: TRBJ1-1; v_gene: TRBV7-2; len: 12; CDR3aa: CASSATGAEAFF
j_gene: TRBJ2-7; v_gene: TRBV11-2; len: 13; CDR3aa: CASSALKAGEQYF
j_gene: TRBJ2-3; v_gene: TRBV15; len: 15; CDR3aa: CATSSRTSGMSSQYF
j_gene: TRBJ2-7; v_gene: TRBV28; len: 14; CDR3aa: CASSFGYSGYEQYF
j_gene: TRBJ2-1; v_gene: TRBV5-4; len: 15; CDR3aa: CASSGGQGSYNEQFF
j_gene: TRBJ2-1; v_gene: TRBV6-4; len: 13; CDR3aa: CASSDLPRNEQFF
j_gene: TRBJ2-2; v_gene: TRBV19; len: 16; CDR3aa: CASTVGTRANTGELFF
j_gene: TRBJ2-5; v_gene: TRBV13; len: 17; CDR3aa: CASTERSGQGVSGTQYF
j_gene: TRBJ1-4; v_gene: TRBV7-8; len: 13; CDR3aa: CASSTGGSEKLFF
j_gene: TRBJ2-5; v_gene: TRBV28; len: 18; CDR3aa: CASSFPLGGGGAEETQYF